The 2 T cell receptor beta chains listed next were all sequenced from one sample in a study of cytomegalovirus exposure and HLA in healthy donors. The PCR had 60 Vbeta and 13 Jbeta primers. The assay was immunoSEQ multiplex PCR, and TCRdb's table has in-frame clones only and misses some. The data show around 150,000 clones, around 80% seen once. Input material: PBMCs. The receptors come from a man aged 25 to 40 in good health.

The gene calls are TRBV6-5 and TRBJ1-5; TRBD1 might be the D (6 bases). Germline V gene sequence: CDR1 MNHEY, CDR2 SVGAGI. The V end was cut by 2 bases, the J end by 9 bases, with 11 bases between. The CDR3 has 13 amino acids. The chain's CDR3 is CASSYTTGLPQHF. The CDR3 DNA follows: TGTGCCAGCAGTTACACAACAGGGTTGCCCCAGCATTTT.

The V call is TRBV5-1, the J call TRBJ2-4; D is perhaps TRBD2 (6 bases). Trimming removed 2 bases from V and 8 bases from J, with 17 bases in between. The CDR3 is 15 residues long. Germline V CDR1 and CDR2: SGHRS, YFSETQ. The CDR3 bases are TGCGCCAGCAGCTTCCTACGGGACTTATGGGACATTCAGTACTTC. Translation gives CASSFLRDLWDIQYF.